This section outlines one T cell receptor (beta chain) sequence together with its context. The antigen this receptor binds is unknown. Within one base of it there is no much larger clone, and no base qualities were kept. Inclusion was restricted to participants for whom at least one PBMC sample before ART initiation and at least two post-ART samples were available. Treatment was received in the United States of America by all participants with HIV. Before DNA extraction, cryopreserved samples of roughly 1-10 million PBMC were thawed and washed. At the time of the earliest PBMC sample, participants with HIV were aged between roughly 20 and 54 years. PBMC samples from each participant spanned 1-4 timepoints before ART initiation and 2-8 timepoints after ART initiation, with a median of 7 samples. Serial HIV viral load, CD4+ T-cell count, ART history and demographic data were obtained for every participant. A Qiagen kit on a QIAcube was used to extract genomic DNA from unsorted PBMC, with samples processed in batches of 12.

The immunoSEQ hsTCRB v3.0 assay was used at survey level resolution for TRB variable region sequencing. TRB sequencing targeted a depth of about 35,000-50,000 T-cell genomes per sample. An Illumina MiSeq with a v3 150-cycle kit was used to sequence the pooled TRB libraries. The study's processing was this. Repertoire analysis ran in R within a reproducible Nextflow workflow covering QC, data transformation and analysis. LymphoSeq2, an R package for AIRR-Seq data exploration, was used to implement custom analyses. Several samples that produced fewer than 5000 total TRB sequences were removed, so about 200 HIV repertoires were analyzed. Of the 188 retained HIV repertoires, about 59 were collected before and approximately 130 after ART initiation. Repertoires were downsampled to 5000 TRB nucleotide sequences, and summary statistics were averaged over 100 downsampling iterations. Only TRB sequences with CDR3 regions of at least seven amino acids were retained for analysis. A Shannon entropy-derived clonality score and the Gini coefficient were used to measure diversity. Repertoire networks linked the top 5000 CDR3 amino acid sequences whenever two sequences differed by an edit distance of one. Antigen specificity groups and MHC restriction were predicted for TRB CDR3 amino acid sequences with GLIPH2. CDR3 amino acid sequences were matched against VDJdb and McPAS-TCR to flag known CMV, EBV, HIV or tissue antigen associations. Pre-ART, post-ART and control groups were compared with Wilcoxon signed-rank tests and Holm-Bonferroni correction. TCRdb's version of the immuneACCESS table is confined to in-frame rearrangements and falls short of the full clone set. An unresolved V gene accounts for under half of the shortfall where checked; the remainder is of unknown origin. The D gene and trimming were derived from the DNA, and the V and J assignments and clone size from that table. The sample profile shows tens of thousands of clones; 85% of them were found once. 8.5% to 10% of the sample is taken by the ten largest.

The sample belongs to a study of long-term antiretroviral therapy in people with HIV (dated 2022 in TCRdb). A note on the overall study: The earliest samples were collected about a decade before the 2015 WHO recommendation for immediate ART, when ART was typically delayed until CD4 counts fell. This retrospective serial study examined whether starting ART and sustained HIV suppression were associated with changes in the composition and diversity of the TRB repertoire in peripheral blood. No cross-contamination during QIAcube processing turned up in test extractions that ran a monoclonal T-cell line alongside 33 polyclonal samples. From some 27 adults with confirmed HIV infection, the cohort provided approximately 210 cryopreserved PBMC samples, gathered serially across a mean of around 6 years (range 1-12). About a third of the roughly 30 participants with HIV were female.

General conclusions and limits of the study: ART initiation was associated with a significant increase in TRB diversity, but diversity stayed significantly below transplant donor controls even after long-term ART. Inferences about post-ART repertoire changes are limited because no data were available on ART adherence, viral resistance or therapy changes. Since PBMC availability was limited, sequencing covered only the TCR beta chain, with no alpha chain pairing. The samples were dated from about 2004 to 2017, and the ART regimens that were used may be less effective than current ART regimens. Because cell numbers in pre-ART samples were limited, unsorted PBMC were profiled instead of sorted CD4+ and CD8+ T cells. Narrower CDR3 length ranges were observed in HIV repertoires than in controls, and an antigen-experienced repertoire with only a slight naive shift after ART was suggested by the network structure. The repertoire was dominated across all time points by expanded TRB clones identified before ART initiation, although this dominance was seen to fluctuate and to decrease in many PLHIV after ART.

V is pared back by 0 bases and J by 6 bases, with 11 bases lying between the germline termini. CDR1 and CDR2 are drawn from the germline V gene: SGHDN, FVKESK. Including cysteine and phenylalanine, the CDR3 has 15 amino acids. CDR3 DNA is the only sequence kept; it has 45 bases, read in frame from the first base. The specimen comprised unsorted PBMCs, sampled 2.3 years after starting antiretroviral therapy. The sequence derives from a man aged 40-49 years with HIV. The rearrangement joined TRBV14 to TRBJ2-2; TRBD2 is perhaps the D gene, given 5 matching bases. The DNA sequence is given as TGTGCCAGCAGCCAAGATAGCGCACAGTCCGGGGAGCTGTTTTTT. The resulting protein is CASSQDSAQSGELFF.